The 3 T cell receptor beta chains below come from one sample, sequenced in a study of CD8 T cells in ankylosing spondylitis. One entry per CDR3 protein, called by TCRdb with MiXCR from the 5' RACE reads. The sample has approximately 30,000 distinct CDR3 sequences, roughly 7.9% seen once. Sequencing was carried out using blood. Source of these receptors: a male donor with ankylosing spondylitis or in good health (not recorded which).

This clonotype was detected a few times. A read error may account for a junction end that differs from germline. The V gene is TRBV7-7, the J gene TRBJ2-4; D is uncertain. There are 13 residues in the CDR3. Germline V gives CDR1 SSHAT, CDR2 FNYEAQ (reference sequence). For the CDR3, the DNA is TGTGCTAGCAGCCACGGCCCGGGAAACATTCAGTACTTC. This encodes CASSHGPGNIQYF.

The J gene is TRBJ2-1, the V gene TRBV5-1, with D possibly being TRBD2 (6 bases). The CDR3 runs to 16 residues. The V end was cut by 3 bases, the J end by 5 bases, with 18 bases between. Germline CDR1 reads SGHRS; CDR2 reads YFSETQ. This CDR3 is CASSSIPGVGHNEQFF. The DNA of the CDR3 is TGCGCCAGCAGCTCCATACCGGGAGTAGGTCACAATGAGCAGTTCTTC. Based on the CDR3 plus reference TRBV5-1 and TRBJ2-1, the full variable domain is KAGVTQTPRYLIKTRGQQVTLSCSPISGHRSVSWYQQTPGQGLQFLFEYFSETQRNKGNFPGRFSGRQFSNSRSEMNVSTLELGDSALYLCASSSIPGVGHNEQFFGPGTRLTVL.

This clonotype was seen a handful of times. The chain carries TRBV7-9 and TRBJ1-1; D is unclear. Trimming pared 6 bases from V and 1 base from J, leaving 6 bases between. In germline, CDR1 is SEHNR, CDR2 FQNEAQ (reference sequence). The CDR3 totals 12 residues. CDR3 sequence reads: CASRRGNTEAFF. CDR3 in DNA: TGTGCCAGCAGGAGAGGGAACACTGAAGCTTTCTTT.